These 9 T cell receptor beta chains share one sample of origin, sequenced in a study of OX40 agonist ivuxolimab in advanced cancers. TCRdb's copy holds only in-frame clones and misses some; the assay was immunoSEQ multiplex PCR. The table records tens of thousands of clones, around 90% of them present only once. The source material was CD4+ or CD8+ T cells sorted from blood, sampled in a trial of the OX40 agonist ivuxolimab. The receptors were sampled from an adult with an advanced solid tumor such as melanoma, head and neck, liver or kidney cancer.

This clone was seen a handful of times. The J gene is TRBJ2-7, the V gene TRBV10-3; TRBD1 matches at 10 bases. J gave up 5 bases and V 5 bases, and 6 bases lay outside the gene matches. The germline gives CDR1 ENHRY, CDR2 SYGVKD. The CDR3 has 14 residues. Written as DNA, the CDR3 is TGTGCCATCAGTACCGGGACAGGGGTAAACGAGCAGTACTTC. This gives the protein CAISTGTGVNEQYF.

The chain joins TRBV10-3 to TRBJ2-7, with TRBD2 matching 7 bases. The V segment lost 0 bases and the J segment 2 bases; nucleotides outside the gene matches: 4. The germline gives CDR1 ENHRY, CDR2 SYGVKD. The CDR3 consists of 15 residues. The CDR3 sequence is CAISESTSRTYEQYF. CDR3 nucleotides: TGTGCCATCAGTGAGTCGACTAGCAGGACCTACGAGCAGTACTTC.

CDR3: CASSRGNTEAFF. In DNA form, the CDR3 reads TGTGCCAGCAGCAGAGGGAACACTGAAGCTTTCTTT. J is TRBJ1-1 and V is TRBV9; D is undetermined. Between the trimmed V and J ends, which lost 4 bases and 1 base, there was a span of 5 bases. The CDR3 is made up of 12 amino acids. Per germline, CDR1 SGDLS and CDR2 YYNGEE.

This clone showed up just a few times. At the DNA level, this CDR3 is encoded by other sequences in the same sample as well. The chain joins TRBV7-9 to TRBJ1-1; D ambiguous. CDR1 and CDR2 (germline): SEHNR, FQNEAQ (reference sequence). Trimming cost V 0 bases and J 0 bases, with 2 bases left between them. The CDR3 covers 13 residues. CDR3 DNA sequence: TGTGCCAGCAGCTTAGCGCTGAACACTGAAGCTTTCTTT. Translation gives CASSLALNTEAFF.

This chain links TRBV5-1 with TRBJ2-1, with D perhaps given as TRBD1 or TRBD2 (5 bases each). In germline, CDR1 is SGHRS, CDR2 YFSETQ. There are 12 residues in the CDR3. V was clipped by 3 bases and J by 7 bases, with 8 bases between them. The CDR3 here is CASSSGRNEQFF. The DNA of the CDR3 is TGCGCCAGCAGCTCGGGACGGAATGAGCAGTTCTTC.

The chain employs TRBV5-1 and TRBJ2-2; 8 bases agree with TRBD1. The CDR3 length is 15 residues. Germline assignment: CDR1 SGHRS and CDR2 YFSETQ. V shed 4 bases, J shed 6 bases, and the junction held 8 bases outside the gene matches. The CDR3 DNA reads TGCGCCAGCAGCCTCGCGGACAGGGAGGCCGGGGAGCTGTTTTTT. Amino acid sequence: CASSLADREAGELFF. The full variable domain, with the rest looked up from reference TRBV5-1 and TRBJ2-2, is KAGVTQTPRYLIKTRGQQVTLSCSPISGHRSVSWYQQTPGQGLQFLFEYFSETQRNKGNFPGRFSGRQFSNSRSEMNVSTLELGDSALYLCASSLADREAGELFFGEGSRLTVL.

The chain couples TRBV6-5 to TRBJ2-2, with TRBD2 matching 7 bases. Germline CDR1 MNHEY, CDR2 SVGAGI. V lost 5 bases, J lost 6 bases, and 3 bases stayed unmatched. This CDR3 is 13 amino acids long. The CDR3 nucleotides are TGTGCCAGCAGTACTAGCGTACCCGGGGAGCTGTTTTTT. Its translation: CASSTSVPGELFF.

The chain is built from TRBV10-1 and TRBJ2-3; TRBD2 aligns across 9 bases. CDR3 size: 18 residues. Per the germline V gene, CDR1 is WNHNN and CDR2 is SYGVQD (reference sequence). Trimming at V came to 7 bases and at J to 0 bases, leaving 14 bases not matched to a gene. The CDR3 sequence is CASKRASGARPSTDTQYF. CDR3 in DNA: TGCGCCAGCAAAAGGGCTAGCGGGGCTCGTCCTAGCACAGATACGCAGTATTTT.

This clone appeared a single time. In nucleotides, the CDR3 is TGTGCCAGCAGCCCTACCAAGGGGCAGGTGCCCTGGCGGGAGACCCAGTACTTC. Encoded protein: CASSPTKGQVPWRETQYF. The chain is built from TRBV21-1 and TRBJ2-5; the DNA was not compared with TRBD1, the D call given in the table. TRBV21-1 constitutes a pseudogene. The CDR3 length is 18 residues.